The 12 T cell receptor beta chains listed next were all sequenced from one sample in a study of siplizumab effects on memory and regulatory T cells. TCRdb keeps only in-frame clones here, not all; method: immunoSEQ multiplex PCR. The sample has some 90,000 clones, 85% to 90% seen once; the top ten hold about 15%. Sequencing used CD4+ T cells sorted from blood. The receptor set was obtained from a human donor in good health.

This chain joins TRBV5-5 and TRBJ2-6, with 7 bases fitting TRBD1. The CDR3 extends over 16 amino acids. V gave up 3 bases and J gave up 1 base; unmatched junction bases: 4. Germline lookup yields CDR1 SGHKS and CDR2 YYEKEE (reference sequence). The CDR3 spells CASSSTGSSGANVLTF. CDR3 coding DNA: TGTGCCAGCAGCTCGACAGGGTCATCTGGGGCCAACGTCCTGACTTTC.

In this sample, this clone turned up a few times. This chain links TRBV14 with TRBJ1-3; D gene unclear. The CDR3 is 15 amino acids. Per the germline V gene, CDR1 is SGHDN and CDR2 is FVKESK. Trimming took 4 bases from V and 0 from J, leaving 10 bases between them. The CDR3 bases are TGTGCCAGCAGCCCAATGGGCAGCTCTGGAAACACCATATATTTT. This sequence encodes CASSPMGSSGNTIYF.

The chain is built from TRBV4-1 and TRBJ2-2, with D possibly called TRBD1 or TRBD2 (6 bases each). V lost 5 bases and J lost 2, with 21 bases in between. Germline lookup yields CDR1 MGHRA and CDR2 YSYEKL. The length of the CDR3 is 18 residues. The CDR3: CASSRRPRGGDNTGELFF. CDR3 coding DNA: TGCGCCAGCAGCAGACGCCCCAGGGGCGGGGACAACACCGGGGAGCTGTTTTTT.

This chain links TRBV5-1 with TRBJ1-2; D is uncertain. Germline CDR1 reads SGHRS; CDR2 reads YFSETQ. Trimming removed 1 base at V and 3 bases at J, with 10 bases between. The CDR3 covers 14 residues. The CDR3 bases are TGCGCCAGCAGCTTGTCACAGCCCGACTATGGCTACACCTTC. Protein product: CASSLSQPDYGYTF.

V and J are TRBV6-4 and TRBJ2-7; D might be TRBD2 (5 bases). This CDR3 region has 15 residues. V dropped 7 bases and J dropped 2 bases, with 18 bases sitting between them. Germline lookup yields CDR1 MRHNA and CDR2 SNTAGT. Here the CDR3 reads CASTRGGEFPYEQYF. CDR3 DNA: TGTGCCAGCACTCGAGGAGGTGAATTTCCCTACGAGCAGTACTTC.

This clone showed up just once. This chain joins TRBV6-5 and TRBJ2-2; the match to TRBD1 covers 10 bases. The junction had 4 bases not matched to a gene; V was cut back by 8 bases and J by 7 bases. CDR3 length equals 13 residues. The germline V gene encodes CDR1 MNHEY and CDR2 SVGAGI. CDR3 amino acids: CASRDRGIGELFF. The DNA of the CDR3 is TGTGCCAGCCGGGACAGGGGTATCGGGGAGCTGTTTTTT.

J is TRBJ2-1 and V is TRBV11-3; D perhaps matches TRBD1 (6 bases). Germline V gene sequence: CDR1 SGHNT, CDR2 YENEEA. This CDR3 contains 15 residues. V lost 5 bases to trimming and J lost 0 bases, with 11 bases between them. The DNA of the CDR3 is TGTGCCAGCAGCCCTGGGGGCAGCTCCTACAATGAGCAGTTCTTC. Amino acids: CASSPGGSSYNEQFF.

The J gene is TRBJ2-2, the V gene TRBV5-4, with D tentatively TRBD1 (8 bases). CDR1 and CDR2 from the germline V gene are SGHNT and YYREEE (reference sequence). V was pared by 3 bases and J by 4 bases, with 22 bases between. CDR3 length: 18 residues. CDR3 bases: TGTGCCAGCAGCTCGGGAGGTTACGCAGGGACAGGCACCGGGGAGCTGTTTTTT. It encodes CASSSGGYAGTGTGELFF.

The V and J genes are TRBV6-1 and TRBJ2-5, with D perhaps matching TRBD1 or TRBD2 (6 bases each). V lost 2 bases and J 5 bases, leaving 9 bases between the germline ends. The CDR3 length is 13 residues. Germline V gene data show CDR1 as MNHNS and CDR2 as SASEGT. CDR3 protein: CASSERGGETQYF. The CDR3 DNA reads TGTGCCAGCAGTGAAAGAGGGGGGGAGACCCAGTACTTC.

The chain has TRBV9 and TRBJ2-7; a possible D gene is TRBD2 (6 bases). V was cut by 0 bases and J by 0 bases, with 13 bases left in between. Germline lookup yields CDR1 SGDLS and CDR2 YYNGEE. The CDR3 totals 16 residues. CDR3 DNA sequence: TGTGCCAGCAGCGTAGGCTTAGCGGAGCCCTCCTACGAGCAGTACTTC. Protein sequence: CASSVGLAEPSYEQYF.

The chain joins TRBV6-5 to TRBJ2-1; 12 bases line up with TRBD2. Germline CDR1 and CDR2: MNHEY and SVGAGI. V shed 4 bases and J 9 bases; nucleotides not matched to a gene: 10. This CDR3 region has 16 residues. CDR3 residues: CASSSALAGGPGEQFF. DNA of the CDR3: TGTGCCAGCAGTTCAGCCCTAGCGGGAGGGCCAGGTGAGCAGTTCTTC.

Details on this clone: The same CDR3 also results from other DNA sequences found in this sample. The chain carries TRBV14 and TRBJ2-5, with D unresolved. Germline CDR1 and CDR2: SGHDN and FVKESK. The CDR3 consists of 12 residues. Trimming took off 1 base at V and 2 bases at J, with 2 bases between the two ends. This chain's CDR3 is CASSQVQETQYF. DNA of the CDR3: TGTGCCAGCAGCCAAGTTCAAGAGACCCAGTACTTC.